This is a list of T cell receptor beta chains from one sample in a study of CDR3 diversity in severe acne. Each CDR3 protein gets one entry after TCRdb re-called the PCR reads with MiXCR. The sample carries over 70,000 distinct CDR3 sequences, approximately 51% recorded once. Source material: blood. These receptors were taken from a male donor in good health, without acne. CDR3s include the opening cysteine and the closing phenylalanine or tryptophan. A D gene is named only where the DNA matches it firmly. Clone size is stated in some rows and not others, as once, few, many or a class when expanded.

CDR3aa,CDR3nt,abundance,len,j_gene,v_gene,d_gene
CASSVQGGGNTIYF,TGTGCCAGCAGCGTCCAGGGTGGAGGAAACACCATATATTTT,few,14,TRBJ1-3,TRBV9,NA
CASSVAVGYSGNTIYF,TGTGCCAGCAGCGTAGCTGTCGGTTACTCTGGAAACACCATATATTTT,many,16,TRBJ1-3,TRBV9,NA
CASSLGLAGGLSNTQYF,TGTGCCAGCAGCCTGGGACTAGCGGGAGGGCTTTCAAATACGCAGTATTTT,NA,17,TRBJ2-3,TRBV25-1,TRBD2
CASSLYPGRENTEAFF,TGTGCCAGCAGTTTATACCCCGGACGAGAGAACACTGAAGCTTTCTTT,many,16,TRBJ1-1,TRBV27,NA
CATRRESADGYTF,TGTGCCACCAGAAGGGAGAGTGCCGATGGCTACACCTTC,many,13,TRBJ1-2,TRBV24-1,NA
CASKGTGTSYEQYF,TGTGCCAGCAAGGGGACTGGAACTTCCTACGAGCAGTACTTC,NA,14,TRBJ2-7,TRBV2,NA
CASSGQVKVETQYF,TGTGCCAGCAGTGGACAGGTTAAGGTGGAAACCCAGTACTTC,NA,14,TRBJ2-5,TRBV2,NA
CASSYSSTPDGYTF,TGTGCCAGCAGCTACTCGAGCACGCCGGATGGCTACACCTTC,NA,14,TRBJ1-2,TRBV9,NA
CASSLPTGITEAFF,TGTGCCAGCAGCTTGCCCACAGGGATAACTGAAGCTTTCTTT,NA,14,TRBJ1-1,TRBV7-8,NA
CASSLTAGFNQPQHF,TGTGCCAGCAGCTTAACAGCAGGATTTAATCAGCCCCAGCATTTT,NA,15,TRBJ1-5,TRBV7-6,NA
CASSLVFEGQGGGQYF,TGCGCCAGCAGCTTGGTATTTGAGGGACAGGGAGGTGGCCAGTACTTC,many,16,TRBJ2-5,TRBV5-1,TRBD1
CASSGDRGRETQYF,TGTGCCAGCAGTGGGGACAGGGGGCGAGAGACCCAGTACTTC,many,14,TRBJ2-5,TRBV2,TRBD1
CASSPFEESNEKLFF,TGTGCCAGCAGTCCCTTCGAGGAATCTAATGAAAAACTGTTTTTT,NA,15,TRBJ1-4,TRBV27,NA
CASSQGQHNQPQHF,TGTGCCAGCAGCCAAGGGCAGCACAATCAGCCCCAGCATTTT,many,14,TRBJ1-5,TRBV4-2,NA
CASSLQGANEQYF,TGTGCCAGCAGCCTACAGGGGGCCAACGAGCAGTACTTC,medium-sized,13,TRBJ2-7,TRBV5-8,TRBD1
CAWSGTSINEQFF,TGTGCCTGGAGTGGGACTTCGATCAATGAGCAGTTCTTC,many,13,TRBJ2-1,TRBV30,NA
CATSDYPSGANTGELFF,TGTGCCACCAGTGACTATCCTAGCGGGGCTAACACCGGGGAGCTGTTTTTT,NA,17,TRBJ2-2,TRBV24-1,TRBD2
CATSDPPGTSGRFSGELFF,TGTGCCACCAGTGATCCACCCGGGACTAGCGGGAGGTTTTCCGGGGAGCTGTTTTTT,many,19,TRBJ2-2,TRBV24-1,TRBD2
CASSLGGVQDTQYF,TGTGCCAGCAGTTTGGGAGGGGTCCAGGATACGCAGTATTTT,NA,14,TRBJ2-3,TRBV6-6,TRBD2
CATSGDRAYNEQFF,TGTGCCACCAGCGGGGACAGGGCCTACAATGAGCAGTTCTTC,few,14,TRBJ2-1,TRBV15,TRBD1
CSASGELFF,TGCAGTGCCAGCGGGGAGCTGTTTTTT,NA,9,TRBJ2-2,TRBV20-1,NA
CASRGTEASF,TGTGCCAGCAGGGGGACCGAAGCTTCCTTT,NA,10,TRBJ1-1,TRBV25-1,NA